This T cell receptor beta chain was captured in a study of cytomegalovirus exposure and HLA in healthy donors. Details on this clone: Its antigen is unknown. Additional DNA sequences in this sample encode the identical CDR3.

Regarding the study as a whole: A later analysis, which compared TCR beta chains of equal frequency, found the HLA-associated ones more clonally expanded. The study recorded over 150 TCR beta chains that were cytomegalovirus-associated.

Each donor was nominally healthy when sampled (though unrecorded immune exposures were likely). Vbeta (60) and Jbeta (13) primers were used in the PCR. The assay was immunoSEQ multiplex PCR, and TCRdb's table has in-frame clones only and misses some. Of 200,000 to 300,000 clones listed, roughly 82% were seen once; the top ten hold over 5%. The sequence was collected from a woman in her thirties or forties in good health and CMV-seropositive. Source material: PBMCs.

DNA of the CDR3: TGTGCCTGGAGTGTCCAGGGTGGACAGCCCCAGCATTTT. Protein product: CAWSVQGGQPQHF. J is TRBJ1-5 and V is TRBV30; possibly TRBD1 for D (5 bases). V gave up 0 bases and J gave up 7 bases, with 10 bases separating them. Germline V gives CDR1 GTSNPN, CDR2 SVGIG (reference sequence). CDR3 size: 13 residues. The full variable domain, rest sourced from reference TRBV30 and TRBJ1-5, is SQTIHQWPATLVQPVGSPLSLECTVEGTSNPNLYWYRQAAGRGLQLLFYSVGIGQISSEVPQNLSASRPQDRQFILSSKKLLLSDSGFYLCAWSVQGGQPQHFGDGTRLSIL.